A selection of T cell receptor beta chains follows, all from one sample in a study of T cell responses to AZD1222 COVID-19 vaccine. TCRdb's table, derived via immunoSEQ multiplex PCR, lists solely in-frame clones and lacks some. The sample includes over 150,000 clones, under 95% of them seen just once. The sample consisted of peripheral blood, taken on day 0 of MenACWY control vaccination. The receptors were gathered from an adult in good health. The CDR3 runs from the conserved cysteine through the conserved F or W.

V | CDR3
TRBV9 | CASSEAPGANTEAFF
TRBV7-9 | CASSTGDRGRSYEQYF
TRBV20-1 | CSASVQDGGYNQPQHF
TRBV28 | CASSFRSPLHF
TRBV9 | CASSGPGTDTQYF
TRBV19 | CASSNTAQETQYF
TRBV11-1 | CASSPGEGPGNTEAFF
TRBV4-1 | CASSQDMPSGRSTDTQYF
TRBV6-5 | CASSYSGQSTNEQFF
TRBV19 | CASSPGTGLGNQPQHF
TRBV29-1 | CSVGTGLMDGGYTF
TRBV6-5 | CASSYSTGYNSPLHF
TRBV11-3 | CASSLGVYTGELFF
TRBV15 | CATSRDRATYNEQFF
TRBV6-1 | CASSEGLNTEAFF
TRBV30 | CAWSVRGLANNEQFF
TRBV19 | CASTSGLPEPQHF
TRBV28 | CASSRQGYNEQFF
TRBV9 | CASSVVGTGGGYCLWAFF
TRBV11-3 | CASSLRGTVPGELFF
TRBV7-9 | CASSPPNADTQYF
TRBV19 | CASSDDRGGEAFF
TRBV12-3/TRBV12-4 | CASSLGYEQYF
TRBV30 | CAWLAGVEQFF
TRBV27 | CASSLQGTPNTEAFF
TRBV30 | CAWSVRGRNYGYTF
TRBV19 | CASSIQGAGNTIYF
TRBV27 | CASSGYGIAFF
TRBV28 | CASLRDTNTGELFF
TRBV5-1 | CASSLGGGTGLVTDTQYF
TRBV11-2 | CASRPGLAASYEQYF
TRBV10-3 | CAISDGAEGYTGELFF
TRBV5-4 | CASSPDLNTDTQYF
TRBV29-1 | CSVGGGQEPLYGYTF
TRBV29-1 | CSVGTGYGYTF
TRBV18 | CASSPQNEQFF
TRBV7-3 | CASSSGQGGGTQYF
TRBV7-3 | CASSQAGGFQETQYF
TRBV14 | CASSRDRDYGYTF
TRBV19 | CASSAHLGTEAFF
TRBV5-1 | CASTLGGLAGGGADTQYF
TRBV10-3 | CAIKPAGADEQYF
TRBV4-1 | CASSHDGTGGNEKLFF
TRBV3-1/TRBV3-2 | CASSPGTGFYEQYF
TRBV5-4 | CASSLGQSYTF
TRBV7-2 | CASSLGSLAGPGWPFF
TRBV11-3 | CASSAGRSGYTF
TRBV28 | CASRMTNRATGELFF
TRBV3-1/TRBV3-2 | CASSQGNDAYYGYTF
TRBV5-6 | CASSSLGGRLNEQFF
TRBV1 | CTSSRYTF
TRBV27 | CASSPIAGRFTDTQYF
TRBV6-1 | CASSGQEGSYYNEQFF
TRBV5-1 | CASSLGPTGSSQGEAFF